Following are 19 T cell receptor beta chains from one sample sequenced in a study of T cells in Graves' hyperthyroidism and ophthalmopathy. Template material for amplifying TCR beta CDR3 regions consisted of RNA transcripts. The HTBI set primed first-round TCR CDR3 RT-PCR. TCRdb ran MiXCR on the multiplex PCR reads and lists one entry per CDR3 protein. The profile covers approximately 370,000 distinct CDR3 sequences, with under 15% appearing a single time and 30% to 35% taken by the ten largest. Sequencing used blood. These TCRs come from a woman under 40 with Graves' hyperthyroidism.

The rearrangement joins TRBV2 to TRBJ1-5; D is unresolved. CDR1 and CDR2 from the germline V gene are SNHLY and FYNNEI. V lost 3 bases and J lost 2, with 8 bases in between. The CDR3 runs to 14 residues. CDR3: CASSDSTGNQPQHF. As DNA, the CDR3 is TGTGCCAGCAGTGATTCCACAGGCAATCAGCCCCAGCATTTT.

This clonotype was picked up a small number of times. The V call is TRBV19, the J call TRBJ2-3; D is possibly TRBD2 (7 bases). There are 19 residues in the CDR3. The germline V gene encodes CDR1 LNHDA and CDR2 SQIVND (reference sequence). The V end lost 9 bases, the J end lost 0 bases, and 28 bases lay between the germline ends. The CDR3 coding sequence is TGTGCCAGCAGTCACAGGGTACAGGGAGGGTACTTTAGCACAGATACGCAGTATTTT. Its protein is CASSHRVQGGYFSTDTQYF.

This clonotype has at least ten counts. This chain links TRBV5-1 with TRBJ2-1, with D uncertain. V lost 1 base and J lost 6, with 8 bases in between. The V gene's germline CDR1 is SGHRS and CDR2 YFSETQ. The CDR3 spans 13 residues. This chain's CDR3 is CASSLSGFNEQFF. For the CDR3, the DNA is TGCGCCAGCAGCTTGTCAGGTTTCAATGAGCAGTTCTTC.

This chain links TRBV2 with TRBJ1-1; D is uncertain. Germline CDR1 reads SNHLY; CDR2 reads FYNNEI. This CDR3 is 14 amino acids long. Trimming left V 6 bases short and J 5 bases short, with 16 bases between. CDR3 DNA sequence: TGTGCCAGCAGGGGGATAGGTTCTGGGACTGAAGCTTTCTTT. Its protein is CASRGIGSGTEAFF.

In this sample, this clonotype turned up many times. CDR3 loop: CSEGEGVYNEQFF. CDR3 bases: TGCAGCGAAGGGGAGGGGGTTTACAATGAGCAGTTCTTC. The genes are TRBV29-1 and TRBJ2-1, with D perhaps TRBD2 (7 bases). V gave up 7 bases and J gave up 4 bases, with 14 bases separating them. CDR3 size: 13 residues. Germline lookup yields CDR1 SQVTM and CDR2 ANQGSEA.

The chain is built from TRBV20-1 and TRBJ2-3, with 10 bases identical to TRBD2. The V and J ends lost 2 bases and 4 bases, in that order; junction bases with no gene match: 3. CDR1 DFQATT and CDR2 SNEGSKA come from the germline V gene (reference sequence). CDR3 length: 14 amino acids. CDR3: CSARLAGVPDTQYF. The CDR3 DNA reads as TGCAGTGCTAGACTAGCGGGAGTACCAGATACGCAGTATTTT.

CDR3 amino acids: CASSTGQAYNEQFF. CDR3 coding DNA: TGTGCCAGTAGTACCGGACAGGCGTACAATGAGCAGTTCTTC. The chain has TRBV19 and TRBJ2-1; 7 bases are a match to TRBD1. CDR3 length equals 14 residues. Germline V lookup: CDR1 LNHDA, CDR2 SQIVND (reference sequence). V was pared by 4 bases and J by 4 bases, with 4 bases of the junction left unmatched.

This clonotype was observed a handful of times. With a much larger clone just one base away, this may be a read error. The rearrangement links TRBV11-2 to TRBJ2-3; tentative D call: TRBD1 (6 bases). V was trimmed by 5 bases and J by 11 bases, leaving 17 bases between them. Per germline, CDR1 SGHAT and CDR2 FQNNGV. The CDR3 extends over 13 amino acids. This chain's CDR3 is CASSLSDEGEQYF. The CDR3 DNA reads as TGTGCCAGCAGCCTCTCGGATGAGGGGGAGCAGTATTTT.

This clonotype showed up many times. The gene calls are TRBV27 and TRBJ2-7; 10 bases map to TRBD1. This CDR3 contains 15 residues. V shed 3 bases and J 2 bases; nucleotides not matched to a gene: 4. Germline V gene lookup returns CDR1 MNHEY and CDR2 SMNVEV (reference sequence). The CDR3 loop is CASSFSGQGAYEQYF. DNA for the CDR3: TGTGCCAGCAGTTTCTCCGGACAGGGGGCCTACGAGCAGTACTTC.

The CDR3 sequence is CSASRTSDYNEQFF. The CDR3 nucleotides are TGCAGTGCTTCCCGGACTAGCGACTACAATGAGCAGTTCTTC. The chain couples TRBV20-1 to TRBJ2-1; 9 positions agree with TRBD2. The CDR3 is 14 residues long. The V segment lost 5 bases and the J segment 3 bases; nucleotides outside the gene matches: 5. Germline CDR1 DFQATT, CDR2 SNEGSKA (reference sequence).

This clonotype was recorded at least ten times. V and J are TRBV18 and TRBJ1-6; TRBD1 might be the D (6 bases). Trimming pared 3 bases from V and 5 bases from J, leaving 14 bases between. Germline values: CDR1 KGHSH, CDR2 LQKENI. The CDR3 runs to 16 residues. CDR3 nucleotide sequence: TGTGCCAGCTCACCTGTACAGGGCACGAATAATTCACCCCTCCACTTT. This gives the protein CASSPVQGTNNSPLHF.

The genes are TRBV20-1 and TRBJ2-2; TRBD2 matches at 16 bases. The CDR3 extends over 15 amino acids. Germline values: CDR1 DFQATT, CDR2 SNEGSKA (reference sequence). The junction had 1 base not matched to a gene; V was cut back by 3 bases and J by 6 bases. CDR3 protein: CSARGTSGRAGELFF. The DNA of the CDR3 is TGCAGTGCTAGGGGGACTAGCGGGAGGGCCGGGGAGCTGTTTTTT.

V is TRBV5-1 and J is TRBJ1-2, with a weak D call TRBD1 (5 bases). Germline V lookup: CDR1 SGHRS, CDR2 YFSETQ. The CDR3 is 14 residues long. Trimming pared 1 base from V and 4 bases from J, leaving 11 bases between. CDR3 in DNA: TGCGCCAGCAGCTTGAATGGGGGGGGCTATGGCTACACCTTC. Its protein product is CASSLNGGGYGYTF.

V gene TRBV28 combines with J gene TRBJ1-2; 7 bases line up with TRBD1. The V gene's germline CDR1 is MDHEN and CDR2 SYDVKM. Trimming took 6 bases from V and 5 from J; bases not matched to a gene: 3. The CDR3 runs to 12 residues. CDR3 sequence: CASRGTVYGYTF. The CDR3 nucleotides read TGTGCCAGCAGGGGGACAGTTTATGGCTACACCTTC.

The sample holds a few counts of this clonotype. V and J are TRBV9 and TRBJ2-5, with D perhaps being TRBD1 or TRBD2 (6 bases each). The germline V gene has CDR1 SGDLS and CDR2 YYNGEE. V shed 0 bases and J shed 1 base, with 10 bases lying between them. The CDR3 extends over 15 amino acids. The CDR3 region has the DNA TGTGCCAGCAGCGTAGGGGGGGCGATCCAAGAGACCCAGTACTTC. Amino acids: CASSVGGAIQETQYF.

The chain joins TRBV9 to TRBJ1-2; D may be TRBD1 (5 bases). Germline V CDR1 and CDR2: SGDLS, YYNGEE. The V end lost 4 bases, the J end lost 8 bases, and 15 bases lay between the germline ends. CDR3 length: 13 residues. DNA of the CDR3: TGTGCCAGCAGCCCCTTTGCGGGGGACGGCTACACCTTC. This sequence encodes CASSPFAGDGYTF.

J is TRBJ2-7 and V is TRBV20-1; 7 nucleotides match TRBD2. Trimming at V came to 6 bases and at J to 0 bases, leaving 8 bases not matched to a gene. Germline V lookup: CDR1 DFQATT, CDR2 SNEGSKA (reference sequence). The CDR3 is 14 residues long. The CDR3 region is CSAQSGGSSYEQYF. The CDR3 DNA reads TGCAGTGCCCAGTCTGGCGGGAGCTCCTACGAGCAGTACTTC.

The table lists this clonotype with a few counts. The chain links TRBV6-5 to TRBJ2-1; D is possibly TRBD2 (5 bases). The CDR3 loop spans 17 amino acids. V lost 4 bases and J lost 4, with 20 bases in between. Germline values: CDR1 MNHEY, CDR2 SVGAGI. CDR3: CASSFGDLAGPYNEQFF. The CDR3 DNA reads as TGTGCCAGCAGTTTTGGGGATCTGGCGGGTCCTTACAATGAGCAGTTCTTC.

This clonotype has a handful of counts. The chain uses TRBV19 and TRBJ2-3; TRBD1 aligns across 8 bases. V dropped 7 bases and J dropped 4; count of bases not matched to a gene: 10. The germline gives CDR1 LNHDA, CDR2 SQIVND (reference sequence). The CDR3 runs 15 residues. This CDR3 is CASTPDRDVADTQYF. The CDR3 DNA follows: TGTGCCAGTACCCCGGACAGGGACGTTGCAGATACGCAGTATTTT.